Presented here are 3 T cell receptor beta chains from one specimen sequenced in a study of prognosis after radiotherapy for stage I lung cancer. From genomic DNA, TCR beta CDR3 was amplified by two-round multiplex PCR. Primers specific to each TRBV and TRBJ gene drove first-round PCR. Each CDR3 protein gets one entry after TCRdb re-called the multiplex PCR reads with MiXCR. In the table there are 20,000 to 25,000 distinct CDR3 sequences, roughly 45% of which are singletons. This specimen was PBMCs, taken before or after stereotactic body radiation therapy (not recorded which). The receptors were gathered from a donor aged 50 or older with non-small cell lung cancer.

This clonotype appeared many times. The rearrangement links TRBV3-1 to TRBJ1-2, with 7 nucleotides matching TRBD1. The CDR3 extends over 16 amino acids. With V trimmed by 4 bases and J by 4 bases, 12 bases remained unmatched. In germline, CDR1 is LGHDT, CDR2 YNNKEL (reference sequence). CDR3 amino acids: CASSRTARGLIYGYTF. CDR3 DNA sequence: TGTGCCAGCAGCCGAACGGCGAGGGGGCTTATCTATGGCTACACCTTC.

This clonotype was observed a handful of times. This may stem from a read error, because a much larger clone lies one nucleotide away. The conserved closing phenylalanine or tryptophan is absent in this CDR3, likely reflecting a read error. The chain employs TRBV7-9 and TRBJ2-1; 11 nucleotides agree with TRBD1. CDR1 is SEHNR, CDR2 FQNEAQ, per germline (reference sequence). This CDR3 spans 15 amino acids. The ends lost 4 bases at V and 7 bases at J; junction bases unmatched: 6. The DNA of the CDR3 is TGTGCCAGCAGCTCCCGGGACAGGGGGAAGAATGAGCAGTTCCTC. Residues: CASSSRDRGKNEQFL.

There are many counts of this clonotype. The rearrangement uses TRBV12-3 or TRBV12-4 and TRBJ1-1; D is perhaps TRBD1 (5 bases). V dropped 4 bases and J dropped 2 bases, with 11 bases sitting between them. This CDR3 spans 14 amino acids. The CDR3 region is CASSSVTENTEAFF. The CDR3 DNA reads TGTGCCAGCAGTTCGGTGACAGAAAACACTGAAGCTTTCTTT.